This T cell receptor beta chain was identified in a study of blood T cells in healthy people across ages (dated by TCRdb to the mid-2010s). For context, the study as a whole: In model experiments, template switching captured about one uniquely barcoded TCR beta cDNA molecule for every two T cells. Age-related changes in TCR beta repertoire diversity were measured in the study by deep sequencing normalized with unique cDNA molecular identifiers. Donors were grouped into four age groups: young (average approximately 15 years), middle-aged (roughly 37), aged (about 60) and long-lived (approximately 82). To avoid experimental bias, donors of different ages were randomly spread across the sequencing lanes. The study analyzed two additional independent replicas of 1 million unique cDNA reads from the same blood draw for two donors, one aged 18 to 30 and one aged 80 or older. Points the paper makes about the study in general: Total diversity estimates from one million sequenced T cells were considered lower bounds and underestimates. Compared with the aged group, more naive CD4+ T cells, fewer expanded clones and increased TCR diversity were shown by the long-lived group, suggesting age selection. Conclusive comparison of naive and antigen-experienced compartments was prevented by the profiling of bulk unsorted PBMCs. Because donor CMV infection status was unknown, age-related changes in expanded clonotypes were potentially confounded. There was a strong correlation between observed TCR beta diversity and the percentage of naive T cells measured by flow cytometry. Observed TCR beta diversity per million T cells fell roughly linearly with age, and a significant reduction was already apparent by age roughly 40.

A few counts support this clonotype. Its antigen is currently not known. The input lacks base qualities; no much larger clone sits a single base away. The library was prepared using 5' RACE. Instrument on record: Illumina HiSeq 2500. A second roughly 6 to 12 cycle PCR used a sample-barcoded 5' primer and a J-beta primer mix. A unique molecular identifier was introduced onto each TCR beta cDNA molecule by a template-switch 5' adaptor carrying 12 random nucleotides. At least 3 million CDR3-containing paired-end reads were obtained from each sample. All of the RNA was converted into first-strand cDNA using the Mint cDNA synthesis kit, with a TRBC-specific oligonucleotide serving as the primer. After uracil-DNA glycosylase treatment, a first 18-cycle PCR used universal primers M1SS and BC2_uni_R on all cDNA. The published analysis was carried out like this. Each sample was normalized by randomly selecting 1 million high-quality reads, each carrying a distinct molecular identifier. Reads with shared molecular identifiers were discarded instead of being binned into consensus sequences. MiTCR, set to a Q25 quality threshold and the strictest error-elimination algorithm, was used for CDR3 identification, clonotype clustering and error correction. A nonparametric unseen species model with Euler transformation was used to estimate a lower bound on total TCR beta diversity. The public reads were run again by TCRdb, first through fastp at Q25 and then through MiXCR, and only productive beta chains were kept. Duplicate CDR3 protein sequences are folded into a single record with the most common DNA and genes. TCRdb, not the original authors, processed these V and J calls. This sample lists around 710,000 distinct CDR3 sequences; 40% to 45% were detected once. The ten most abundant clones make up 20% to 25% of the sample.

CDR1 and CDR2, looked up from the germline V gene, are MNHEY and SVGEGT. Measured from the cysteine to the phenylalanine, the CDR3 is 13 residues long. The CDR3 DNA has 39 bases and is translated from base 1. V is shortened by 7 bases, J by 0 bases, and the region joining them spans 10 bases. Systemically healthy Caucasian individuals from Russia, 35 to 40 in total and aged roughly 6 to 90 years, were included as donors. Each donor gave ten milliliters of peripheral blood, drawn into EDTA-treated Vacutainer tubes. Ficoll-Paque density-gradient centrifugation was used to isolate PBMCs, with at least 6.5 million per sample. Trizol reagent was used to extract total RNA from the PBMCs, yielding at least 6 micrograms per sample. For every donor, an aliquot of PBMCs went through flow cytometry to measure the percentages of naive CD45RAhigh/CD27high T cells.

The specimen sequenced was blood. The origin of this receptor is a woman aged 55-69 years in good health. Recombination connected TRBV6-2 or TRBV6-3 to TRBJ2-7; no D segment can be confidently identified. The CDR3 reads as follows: CASTLDASYEQYF. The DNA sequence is TGTGCCAGCACCCTAGACGCCTCCTACGAGCAGTACTTC.